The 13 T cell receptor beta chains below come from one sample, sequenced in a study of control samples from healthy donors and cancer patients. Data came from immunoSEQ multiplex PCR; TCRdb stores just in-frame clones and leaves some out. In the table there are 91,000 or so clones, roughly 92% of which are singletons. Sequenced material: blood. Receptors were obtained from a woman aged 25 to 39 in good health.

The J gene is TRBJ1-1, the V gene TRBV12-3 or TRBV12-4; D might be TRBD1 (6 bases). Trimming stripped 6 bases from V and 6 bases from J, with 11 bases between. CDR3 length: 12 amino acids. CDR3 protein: CASRPSGAEAFF. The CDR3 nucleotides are TGTGCCAGCAGACCCTCAGGGGCTGAAGCTTTCTTT.

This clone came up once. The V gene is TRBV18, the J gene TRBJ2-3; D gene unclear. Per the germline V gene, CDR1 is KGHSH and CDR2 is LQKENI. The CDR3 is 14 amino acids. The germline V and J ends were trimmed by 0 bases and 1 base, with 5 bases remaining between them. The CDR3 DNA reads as TGTGCCAGCTCACCACCTATGGGCACAGATACGCAGTATTTT. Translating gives CASSPPMGTDTQYF.

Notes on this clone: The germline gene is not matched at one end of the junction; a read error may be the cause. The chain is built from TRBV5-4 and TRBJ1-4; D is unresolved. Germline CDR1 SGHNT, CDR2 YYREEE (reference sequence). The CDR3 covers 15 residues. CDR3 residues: CASSKDRQARRKTVF. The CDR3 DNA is TGTGCCAGCAGTAAAGATCGGCAGGCGCGGCGAAAAACTGTTTTT.

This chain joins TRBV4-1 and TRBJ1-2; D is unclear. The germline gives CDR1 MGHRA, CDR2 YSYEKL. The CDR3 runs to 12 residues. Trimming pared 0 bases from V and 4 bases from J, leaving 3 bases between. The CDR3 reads CASSQELYGYTF. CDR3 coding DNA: TGCGCCAGCAGCCAAGAGCTCTATGGCTACACCTTC.

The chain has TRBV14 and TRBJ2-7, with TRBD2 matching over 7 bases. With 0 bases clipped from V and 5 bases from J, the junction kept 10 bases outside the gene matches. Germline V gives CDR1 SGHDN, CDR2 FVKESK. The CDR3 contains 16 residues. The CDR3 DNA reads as TGTGCCAGCAGCCAAGACCTGAGACTAGCCTTCCACGAGCAGTACTTC. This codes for CASSQDLRLAFHEQYF. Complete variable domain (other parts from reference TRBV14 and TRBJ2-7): EAGVTQFPSHSVIEKGQTVTLRCDPISGHDNLYWYRRVMGKEIKFLLHFVKESKQDESGMPNNRFLAERTGGTYSTLKVQPAELEDSGVYFCASSQDLRLAFHEQYFGPGTRLTVT.

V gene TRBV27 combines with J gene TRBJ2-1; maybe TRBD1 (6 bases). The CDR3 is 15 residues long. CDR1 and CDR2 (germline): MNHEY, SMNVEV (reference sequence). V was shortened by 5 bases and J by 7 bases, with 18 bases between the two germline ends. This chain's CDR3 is CASSNTGKRWNEQFF. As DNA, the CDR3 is TGTGCCAGCAGTAACACAGGGAAAAGATGGAATGAGCAGTTCTTC.

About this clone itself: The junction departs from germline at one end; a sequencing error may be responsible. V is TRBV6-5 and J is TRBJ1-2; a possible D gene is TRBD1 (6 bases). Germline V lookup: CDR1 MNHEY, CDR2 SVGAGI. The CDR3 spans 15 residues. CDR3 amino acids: CASSDSLTGPYGYTF. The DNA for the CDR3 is TGTGCCAGCAGTGACTCCCTGACAGGTCCCTATGGCTACACCTTC.

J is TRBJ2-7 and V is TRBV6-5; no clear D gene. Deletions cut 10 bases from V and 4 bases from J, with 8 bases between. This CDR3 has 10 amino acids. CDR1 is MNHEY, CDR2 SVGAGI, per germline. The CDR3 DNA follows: TGTGCCACCGGCAGGTACGAGCAGTACTTC. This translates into CATGRYEQYF.

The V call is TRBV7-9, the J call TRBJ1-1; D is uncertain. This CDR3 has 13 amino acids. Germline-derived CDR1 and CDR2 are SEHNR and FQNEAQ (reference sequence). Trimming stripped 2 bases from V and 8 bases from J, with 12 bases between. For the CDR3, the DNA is TGTGCCAGCAGCTTAAATCAGGCCACCGAAGCTTTCTTT. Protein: CASSLNQATEAFF.

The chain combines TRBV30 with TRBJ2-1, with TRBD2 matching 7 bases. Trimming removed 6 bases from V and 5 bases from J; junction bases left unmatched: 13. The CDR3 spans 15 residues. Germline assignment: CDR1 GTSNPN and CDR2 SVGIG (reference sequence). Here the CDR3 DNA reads TGTGCCTGCTGTACCGGGACTATACTAGACAATGAGCAGTTCTTC. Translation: CACCTGTILDNEQFF.

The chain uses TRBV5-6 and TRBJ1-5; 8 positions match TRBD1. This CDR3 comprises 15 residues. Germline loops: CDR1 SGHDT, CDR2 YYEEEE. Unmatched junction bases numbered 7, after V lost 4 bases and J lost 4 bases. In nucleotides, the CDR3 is TGTGCCAGCAGCCGGACAGGGCGGTCGAATCAGCCCCAGCATTTT. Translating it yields CASSRTGRSNQPQHF.

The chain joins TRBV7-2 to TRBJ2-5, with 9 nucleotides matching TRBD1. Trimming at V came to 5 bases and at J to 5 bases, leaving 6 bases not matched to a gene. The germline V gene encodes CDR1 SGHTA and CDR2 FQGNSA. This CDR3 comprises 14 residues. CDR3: CASSTGQGTETQYF. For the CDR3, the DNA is TGTGCCAGCAGCACGGGACAGGGTACGGAGACCCAGTACTTC.

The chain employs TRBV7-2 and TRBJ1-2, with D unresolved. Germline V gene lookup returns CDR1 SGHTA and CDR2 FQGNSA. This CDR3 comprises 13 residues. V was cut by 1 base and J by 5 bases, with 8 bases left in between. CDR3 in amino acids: CASSLGVEYGYTF. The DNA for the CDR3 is TGTGCCAGCAGCTTAGGGGTGGAGTATGGCTACACCTTC.